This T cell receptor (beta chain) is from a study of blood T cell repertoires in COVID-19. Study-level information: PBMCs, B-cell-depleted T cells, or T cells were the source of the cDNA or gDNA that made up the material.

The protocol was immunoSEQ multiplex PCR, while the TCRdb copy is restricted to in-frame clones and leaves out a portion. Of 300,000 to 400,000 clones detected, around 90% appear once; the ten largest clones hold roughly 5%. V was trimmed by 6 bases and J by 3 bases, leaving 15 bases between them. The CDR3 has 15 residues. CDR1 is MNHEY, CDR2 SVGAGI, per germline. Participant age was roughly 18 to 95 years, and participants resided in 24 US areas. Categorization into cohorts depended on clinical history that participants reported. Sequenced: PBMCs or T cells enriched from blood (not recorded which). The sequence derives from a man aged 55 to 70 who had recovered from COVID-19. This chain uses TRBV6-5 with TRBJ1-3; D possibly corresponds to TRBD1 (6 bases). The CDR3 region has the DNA TGTGCCAGCAGAGGGCAGGGGAACGGTGGAAACACCATATATTTT. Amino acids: CASRGQGNGGNTIYF.